Listed here is a single T cell receptor beta chain. Method: immunoSEQ multiplex PCR; TCRdb's copy keeps in-frame clones and lacks some. The sample shows roughly 70,000 clones, 90% to 95% of them seen only once. The record originates from a study of technical replicates of blood from several donors. V shed 4 bases and J 5 bases; nucleotides not matched to a gene: 13. The CDR3 runs to 17 residues. The V gene's germline CDR1 is SGDLS and CDR2 YYNGEE. Sequenced input: PBMCs. The chain employs TRBV9 and TRBJ2-1; 9 bases match TRBD2. The receptor's source is a human donor in good health. Some clones in this sample may be carry-over from other donors' samples. CDR3 protein: CASSPLQGLAGNNEQFF. As DNA, the CDR3 is TGTGCCAGCAGCCCTCTCCAGGGGCTAGCGGGGAACAATGAGCAGTTCTTC.